These 20 T cell receptor beta chains came from one sample sequenced in a study of T cells after yellow fever vaccination. TCRdb reprocessed the 5' RACE reads with MiXCR, giving one entry per CDR3 protein. The sample holds 300,000 to 400,000 distinct CDR3 sequences, under 15% seen once. Sequencing was performed on CD4+ T cells sorted from PBMCs, taken 15 days after the yellow fever booster vaccination. These receptors were obtained from a man younger than 35 who received the YFV17D yellow fever vaccine.

The chain employs TRBV12-3 or TRBV12-4 and TRBJ2-3, with 7 bases that match TRBD2. The CDR3 totals 14 residues. After removal of 5 bases from V and 8 bases from J, the junction contained 10 bases not matched to a gene. The CDR3: CASSPGLNVGTQYF. CDR3 bases: TGTGCCAGCAGTCCGGGACTAAACGTGGGTACGCAGTATTTT.

This clonotype occurred a few times. This chain joins TRBV12-3 or TRBV12-4 and TRBJ1-5; D is undetermined. Trimming took 1 base from V and 11 from J, leaving 6 bases between them. The CDR3 runs to 11 residues. Here the CDR3 DNA reads TGTGCCAGCAGTTTAGGGTCGTCCCAGCATTTT. It translates to CASSLGSSQHF.

For the CDR3, the DNA is TGTGCCAGCAGCGCCATCTCGAACACCGGGGAGCTGTTTTTT. This gives the protein CASSAISNTGELFF. J is TRBJ2-2 and V is TRBV9; no clear D. Germline V lookup: CDR1 SGDLS, CDR2 YYNGEE. The CDR3 extends over 14 amino acids. Trimming cost V 3 bases and J 0 bases, with 6 bases left between them. The full variable domain, with the rest looked up from reference TRBV9 and TRBJ2-2, is DSGVTQTPKHLITATGQRVTLRCSPRSGDLSVYWYQQSLDQGLQFLIQYYNGEERAKGNILERFSAQQFPDLHSELNLSSLELGDSALYFCASSAISNTGELFFGEGSRLTVL.

V is TRBV12-3 or TRBV12-4 and J is TRBJ2-2; possible D gene TRBD1, 6 bases. The CDR3 is 15 amino acids. V gave up 3 bases and J gave up 4 bases, with 12 bases separating them. The CDR3 bases are TGTGCCAGCAGTTTGGGGGCAGCTTTCACCGGGGAGCTGTTTTTT. Amino acid sequence: CASSLGAAFTGELFF.

The table lists this clonotype with many counts. The rearrangement uses TRBV12-3 or TRBV12-4 and TRBJ1-2; D is perhaps TRBD1 (6 bases). The CDR3 totals 16 residues. Between the trimmed V and J ends, which lost 6 bases and 5 bases, there was a span of 22 bases. The CDR3 nucleotides are TGTGCCAGCAGACCGGGGGGGCGTGAAGACGTTTATGGCTACACCTTC. Its protein product is CASRPGGREDVYGYTF.

The chain uses TRBV27 and TRBJ2-5, with D maybe TRBD2 (5 bases). The germline V and J ends were trimmed by 6 bases and 7 bases, with 21 bases remaining between them. Germline CDR1 MNHEY, CDR2 SMNVEV (reference sequence). The CDR3 has 15 amino acids. CDR3 DNA sequence: TGTGCCAGCAGCCGAAGTATTGACTACCTGGGGACCCAGTACTTC. Translating gives CASSRSIDYLGTQYF.

The chain uses TRBV18 and TRBJ1-1; D is unclear. Germline loops: CDR1 KGHSH, CDR2 LQKENI. The CDR3 runs 11 residues. Trimming shortened V by 3 bases and J by 8 bases, and 7 bases separated the two germline ends. The CDR3 DNA reads TGTGCCAGCTCACCTAATGAGGAAGCTTTCTTT. Translated: CASSPNEEAFF.

The chain uses TRBV5-1 and TRBJ2-3; D gene unclear. Looked up from germline, CDR1 is SGHRS and CDR2 is YFSETQ. The CDR3 sequence is 14 residues long. Trimming pared 2 bases from V and 6 bases from J, leaving 13 bases between. This CDR3 reads CASSFSPARDTQYF. The CDR3 region has the DNA TGCGCCAGCAGCTTTTCCCCCGCGAGGGATACGCAGTATTTT.

The rearrangement links TRBV3-1 to TRBJ2-4; D call uncertain. V shed 3 bases and J shed 6 bases, with 12 bases lying between them. This CDR3 contains 14 residues. CDR1 is LGHDT and CDR2 is YNNKEL in the germline V gene (reference sequence). The CDR3 here is CASSHVGRGNIQYF. The DNA for the CDR3 is TGTGCCAGCAGCCACGTAGGGCGTGGAAACATTCAGTACTTC.

This chain links TRBV7-9 with TRBJ1-4; no clear D. The V gene lost 5 bases and the J gene lost 8 bases, with 15 bases spanning the gap. Germline loops: CDR1 SEHNR, CDR2 FQNEAQ (reference sequence). This CDR3 is built from 14 residues. As DNA, the CDR3 is TGTGCCAGCAGCGCCCGCGGACCGCCGGAAAAACTGTTTTTT. Amino acids: CASSARGPPEKLFF.

The chain recombines TRBV7-2 with TRBJ1-5, with TRBD1 matching 7 bases. Germline V CDR1 and CDR2: SGHTA, FQGNSA. The CDR3 loop spans 15 amino acids. The V segment lost 1 base and the J segment 6 bases; nucleotides outside the gene matches: 6. This chain's CDR3 is CASSLVEGAGQPQHF. Here the CDR3 DNA reads TGTGCCAGCAGCTTAGTAGAGGGGGCGGGTCAGCCCCAGCATTTT.

This clonotype appeared a few times. This chain uses TRBV5-1 with TRBJ1-1; D may be TRBD1 (6 bases). Germline V gene lookup returns CDR1 SGHRS and CDR2 YFSETQ. V was shortened by 3 bases and J by 4 bases, with 13 bases between the two germline ends. There are 14 residues in the CDR3. Here the CDR3 reads CASSSGVWGTEAFF. CDR3 in DNA: TGCGCCAGCAGCTCAGGGGTCTGGGGCACTGAAGCTTTCTTT.

The rearrangement links TRBV6-1 to TRBJ1-1; D unclear. With 7 bases removed from V and 10 bases from J, the gap between germline ends came to 16 bases. This CDR3 contains 12 residues. Germline V lookup: CDR1 MNHNS, CDR2 SASEGT. The DNA of the CDR3 is TGTGCCAGCATTCCCCCCCCGGGTTCAGCTTTCTTT. Translated: CASIPPPGSAFF.

The genes are TRBV12-5 and TRBJ1-5; no definite D call. The CDR3 loop spans 12 amino acids. In germline, CDR1 is LGHNT, CDR2 FRNRAP. V shed 2 bases and J shed 7 bases, with 6 bases lying between them. CDR3 protein: CASGLLHQPQHF. Written as DNA, the CDR3 is TGTGCTAGTGGTTTGCTCCACCAGCCCCAGCATTTT.

This clonotype has just a few counts. This chain uses TRBV12-3 or TRBV12-4 with TRBJ1-6; the D gene is possibly TRBD1 (5 bases). The CDR3 consists of 16 residues. The V gene lost 6 bases and the J gene lost 0 bases, with 12 bases spanning the gap. CDR3 in amino acids: CASSLLGGSYNSPLHF. The CDR3 DNA reads TGTGCCAGCAGCCTCCTCGGGGGCTCCTATAATTCACCCCTCCACTTT.

This clonotype has more than one count but fewer than ten. The chain links TRBV6-5 to TRBJ2-7; weak D call: TRBD1 (6 bases). CDR3 length: 13 amino acids. The germline V gene encodes CDR1 MNHEY and CDR2 SVGAGI. The V and J ends lost 6 bases and 3 bases respectively, with 12 bases between them. The CDR3 sequence: CASRPGQSYEQYV. The CDR3, as DNA: TGTGCCAGCAGACCAGGACAGAGCTACGAGCAGTACGTC.

This clonotype was seen a few times. One end of the junction does not line up with germline, which may come from a read error. The chain recombines TRBV2 with TRBJ2-5; D is undetermined. The germline CDR1 and CDR2 sequences are SNHLY and FYNNEI. The CDR3 loop spans 11 amino acids. The DNA of the CDR3 is TGTGCCAGCAGTGAACGGGCGGCCCAATACTTC. It is translated as CASSERAAQYF. The whole variable domain, filled in from reference TRBV2 and TRBJ2-5, reads EPEVTQTPSHQVTQMGQEVILRCVPISNHLYFYWYRQILGQKVEFLVSFYNNEISEKSEIFDDQFSVERPDGSNFTLKIRSTKLEDSAMYFCASSERAAQYFGPGTRLLVL.

The chain is built from TRBV7-6 and TRBJ2-5; 8 bases line up with TRBD2. CDR1 is SGHVS, CDR2 FNYEAQ, per germline. The CDR3 consists of 13 residues. Losses at the gene ends were 5 bases for V and 5 bases for J; bases not matched to a gene: 4. Here the CDR3 DNA reads TGTGCCAGCAGCGGGACTAGGATGGAGACCCAGTACTTC. It translates to CASSGTRMETQYF.

The chain has TRBV5-1 and TRBJ2-7, with no clear D. This CDR3 contains 14 residues. The V end lost 0 bases, the J end lost 6 bases, and 13 bases lay between the germline ends. Germline-derived CDR1 and CDR2 are SGHRS and YFSETQ. The CDR3 sequence: CASSLGVSLLEQYF. The CDR3, as DNA: TGCGCCAGCAGCTTGGGGGTGTCCCTCCTCGAGCAGTACTTC.

The chain is built from TRBV4-1 and TRBJ2-7, with a possible D match to TRBD1 (5 bases). CDR1 MGHRA and CDR2 YSYEKL come from the germline V gene. V lost 5 bases to trimming and J lost 5 bases, with 16 bases between them. This CDR3 has 14 amino acids. In DNA form, the CDR3 reads TGCGCCAGCAGCAAAGGGGTCAAGGGCAACGAGCAGTACTTC. This gives the protein CASSKGVKGNEQYF.